These 9 T cell receptor beta chains share one sample of origin, sequenced in a study of cytomegalovirus exposure and HLA in healthy donors. Researchers ran the PCR with 60 Vbeta and 13 Jbeta primers. The method was immunoSEQ multiplex PCR; TCRdb's version includes in-frame clones alone and lacks a portion of them. The repertoire holds about 160,000 clones, with over 80% as singletons. Sequenced sample: PBMCs. The receptor source for this set is a woman aged 18-29 years in good health and CMV-seronegative.

CDR3 in DNA: TGTGCCAGACAAGATCTACCGGGACTAGCGGGGGCCACAGATACGCAGTATTTT. Protein: CARQDLPGLAGATDTQYF. This sequence joins TRBV19 and TRBJ2-3, with 14 bases that match TRBD2. V lost 9 bases and J lost 2; bases outside the gene matches: 13. The V gene's germline CDR1 is LNHDA and CDR2 SQIVND (reference sequence). The CDR3 consists of 18 residues.

The chain links TRBV10-3 to TRBJ1-2, with D perhaps TRBD1 (5 bases). The V end lost 3 bases, the J end lost 2 bases, and 13 bases lay between the germline ends. The CDR3 runs 15 residues. CDR1 is ENHRY, CDR2 SYGVKD, per germline. CDR3 bases: TGTGCCATCAGTGAAAGGGGCACCCGCAACTATGGCTACACCTTC. Its translation is CAISERGTRNYGYTF.

V usage is TRBV27 and J usage is TRBJ1-2; possible D gene TRBD1, 6 bases. This CDR3 has 16 amino acids. Germline CDR1 and CDR2: MNHEY and SMNVEV (reference sequence). V was cut by 6 bases and J by 5 bases, with 22 bases left in between. CDR3: CASRPLTTGTLYGYTF. CDR3 nucleotide sequence: TGTGCCAGCAGACCTTTGACCACCGGGACACTGTATGGCTACACCTTC.

The sample holds a few counts of this clone. This chain joins TRBV2 and TRBJ1-5, with D perhaps matching TRBD1 (5 bases). The CDR3 spans 15 residues. Trimming left V 4 bases short and J 2 bases short, with 12 bases between. CDR1 and CDR2 (germline): SNHLY, FYNNEI. This CDR3 is CASSADSQGNQPQHF. CDR3 sequence (DNA): TGTGCCAGCAGTGCAGACAGTCAGGGCAATCAGCCCCAGCATTTT.

The rearrangement joins TRBV5-1 to TRBJ1-3; no definite D call. Deletions cut 0 bases from V and 3 bases from J, with 7 bases between. This CDR3 region has 14 residues. Germline V gene sequence: CDR1 SGHRS, CDR2 YFSETQ. The CDR3 region is CASSLERFGNTIYF. The CDR3 DNA reads as TGCGCCAGCAGCTTGGAGAGGTTTGGAAACACCATATATTTT.

V gene TRBV19 combines with J gene TRBJ1-1; 7 bases are a match to TRBD1. V trimming: 3 bases; J trimming: 6 bases; junction bases outside the gene matches: 10. The CDR3 consists of 15 residues. Germline-derived CDR1 and CDR2 are LNHDA and SQIVND (reference sequence). This chain's CDR3 is CASSIMNEGAAEAFF. CDR3 DNA: TGTGCCAGTAGTATTATGAACGAGGGGGCCGCTGAAGCTTTCTTT.

V gene TRBV21-1 combines with J gene TRBJ1-2; TRBD1 is the table's D call and was not checked against the DNA. TRBV21-1 is listed as a pseudogene. CDR3 size: 16 residues. For the CDR3, the DNA is TGTGCCAGCAGCTATACGAAGAGACAGGGGATCTATGGCTACACCTTC. This codes for CASSYTKRQGIYGYTF.

This chain connects TRBV7-3 to TRBJ2-3; D unclear. Germline V gene data show CDR1 as SGHTA and CDR2 as FQGTGA. CDR3 size: 13 residues. V was clipped by 5 bases and J by 2 bases, with 8 bases between them. In DNA form, the CDR3 reads TGTGCCAGCAGCCGCCACTCCACAGATACGCAGTATTTT. Residues: CASSRHSTDTQYF.

CDR3: CASSLFQRGYTGELFF. CDR3 nucleotides: TGTGCCAGCAGCTTGTTTCAGCGGGGGTACACCGGGGAGCTGTTTTTT. The J gene is TRBJ2-2, the V gene TRBV5-6; 8 positions agree with TRBD2. This CDR3 region has 16 residues. In germline, CDR1 is SGHDT, CDR2 YYEEEE. The J segment lost 3 bases and the V segment lost 1 base, leaving 5 bases of the junction unmatched.